This TCR beta chain originates from a study of blood T cell repertoires in COVID-19. About the research overall: Specimens from acute and convalescent COVID-19 originated in the United States, Italy and Spain. In each case, the material was cDNA or gDNA derived from T cells, B-cell-depleted T cells, or PBMCs.

Study processing details: Estimates of nucleated cell counts were drawn from the amplification of reference gene primers. Assay: immunoSEQ multiplex PCR; the TCRdb copy retains only in-frame clones and omits some. That table is the source of V, J and clone size, and D and trimming were worked out from the DNA. The profile shows around 140,000 clones, 80% to 85% of them singletons. V was cut by 4 bases and J by 3 bases, with 13 bases left in between. The germline V gene encodes CDR1 SGHNT and CDR2 YYREEE (reference sequence). The CDR3 covers 14 residues. Sequencing was done on a sample of peripheral blood. The chain uses TRBV5-4 and TRBJ1-2; D gene ambiguous. The TCR was taken from a woman in her fifties or sixties with active or convalescent COVID-19. The CDR3 protein is CASSPRGSYYGYTF. CDR3 nucleotides: TGTGCCAGCAGCCCCCGGGGTTCGTACTATGGCTACACCTTC.